This is a list of T cell receptor beta chains from one sample in a study of Ad26.COV2.S vaccination and SARS-CoV-2 variants. Assay used: immunoSEQ multiplex PCR; TCRdb lists only in-frame clones, some missing. The sample holds roughly 700,000 clones, more than 80% seen once. The sample was peripheral blood, taken in a trial of Ad26.COV2.S vaccine versus placebo. The source is a person between 18 and 59 years old who received the Ad26.COV2.S COVID-19 vaccine or a placebo. CDR3s leave out the opening cysteine and the closing phenylalanine or tryptophan. The D gene is left open where the match is weak. The size entry is marked missing in some rows and otherwise reads once, few, many or a size class.

d_call,j_call,v_call,clone_size,cdr3_aa
TRBD1,TRBJ1-1,TRBV5-1,NA,ASSPIQGTGGAF
TRBD2,TRBJ2-2,TRBV30,NA,AWSVAGGWNTGELF
NA,TRBJ1-1,TRBV7-9,NA,ASSFGTANTEAF
NA,TRBJ1-1,TRBV7-9,NA,ASSLEGGNTEAF
TRBD1,TRBJ2-7,TRBV7-9,NA,ASSPGQGREQY
NA,TRBJ1-3,TRBV12-5,NA,ASGAESSGNTIY
NA,TRBJ2-7,TRBV19,NA,ASSSGRTDLSYEQY
NA,TRBJ2-5,TRBV7-9,NA,ASSVIEGETQY
TRBD2,TRBJ2-3,TRBV19,NA,ASSGSGASTDTQY
TRBD1,TRBJ1-6,TRBV6-1,NA,ASSEPPDRGLYSPLH
NA,TRBJ2-3,TRBV30,NA,AWSVHSTDTQY
TRBD1,TRBJ2-3,TRBV25-1,NA,ASSGDRRSSTDTQY
NA,TRBJ2-5,TRBV24-1,NA,ATSDGSVETQY
TRBD2,TRBJ2-3,TRBV4-1,NA,ASSSGGAVDTQY
NA,TRBJ2-1,TRBV7-9,NA,ASSFSFYEQF
NA,TRBJ1-5,TRBV5-6,NA,ASTSIGGTSNQPQH
NA,TRBJ2-7,TRBV7-8,NA,ASSLHDGRLY
TRBD2,TRBJ2-2,TRBV24-1,NA,ATRTSGSGNTGELF
NA,TRBJ1-6,TRBV19,NA,ASSIGQPLDSPLH
NA,TRBJ2-7,TRBV19,once,ASSGLRGYEQY
NA,TRBJ1-3,TRBV6-6,NA,ASRQGRSGNTIY
NA,TRBJ2-1,TRBV10-1,NA,ASRRRTNEQF
TRBD2,TRBJ2-1,TRBV13,NA,ASSLRGSPYNEQF
NA,TRBJ2-4,TRBV3-1/TRBV3-2,NA,ASSQQAKNIQY
NA,TRBJ1-1,TRBV18,NA,ASSRRNTEAF
NA,TRBJ1-3,TRBV5-4,NA,ASSLGTPSSGNTIY
TRBD1,TRBJ1-2,TRBV28,NA,ASSFIDRENGYT
TRBD1,TRBJ1-2,TRBV25-1,NA,ASSEPGQGAWNGYT
NA,TRBJ1-2,TRBV20-1,NA,SASAVGHYGYT
NA,TRBJ1-6,TRBV6-6,NA,ASSTPGGNSPLH
NA,TRBJ2-1,TRBV30,NA,AWTSYNEQF
NA,TRBJ2-3,TRBV7-2,NA,ASSYGALGPPDTQY
TRBD1,TRBJ2-7,TRBV5-4,many,ASGPGGIEQY
NA,TRBJ2-7,TRBV12-5,NA,ASGLGWEEQY
TRBD1,TRBJ1-5,TRBV30,NA,AWSRQGVGNQPQH
TRBD2,TRBJ2-7,TRBV5-4,NA,ASSRRLAGGEEQY
TRBD1,TRBJ2-7,TRBV6-2/TRBV6-3,NA,ASSSLGTGTLEQY
NA,TRBJ2-4,TRBV18,NA,ASSVMGESKNIQY
NA,TRBJ2-7,TRBV7-6,NA,ASSLSTLREQY
TRBD1,TRBJ2-7,TRBV5-1,NA,ASSSPGTGASYEQY
NA,TRBJ2-2,TRBV4-2,NA,ASSQDWLNTGELF
NA,TRBJ1-5,TRBV7-3,NA,ASASTGGQPQH
NA,TRBJ2-1,TRBV10-2,NA,ASSGSGTYNEQF
NA,TRBJ1-2,TRBV4-2,NA,ASSQGGPSGATPSVRGYYT
NA,TRBJ2-5,TRBV29-1,NA,SVEAPPGTQY
NA,TRBJ2-7,TRBV7-2,NA,ASSFNPNWLYEQY
NA,TRBJ2-7,TRBV1,once,TSSQDGRREGSYEQY
NA,TRBJ2-2,TRBV3-1/TRBV3-2,NA,ASSQPGGGWTGELF
NA,TRBJ2-3,TRBV20-1,NA,SAARDTQY
TRBD1,TRBJ2-2,TRBV11-2,NA,ASSLQGADTGELF
TRBD2,TRBJ2-3,TRBV7-9,NA,ASSLVAGTSTDTQY
TRBD2,TRBJ2-5,TRBV7-2,NA,ASSLEIAGGKETQY
NA,TRBJ1-1,TRBV2,NA,ASRPMGPGTEAF
NA,TRBJ2-3,TRBV18,NA,ASSPTVTDTQY
NA,TRBJ1-1,TRBV29-1,NA,SVEISMNTEAF
TRBD2,TRBJ2-1,TRBV7-9,once,ASRNGGGEQF
NA,TRBJ1-2,TRBV4-3,NA,ASRPAGVSNYGYT
NA,TRBJ1-1,TRBV12-3/TRBV12-4,once,ASSHENTEAF
NA,TRBJ2-7,TRBV6-5,NA,ASSSYGQSSYEQY